One and the same sample provided the 8 T cell receptor beta chains below, sequenced in a study of shared clonotypes between healthy human individuals. Naive CD8 cells lacked CD45RO, underwent positive selection for CCR7 and left out terminally differentiated effector memory CD45RA+ cells. Clones were read by immunoSEQ multiplex PCR, and TCRdb kept only the in-frame ones, dropping some. The repertoire holds around 580,000 clones, with 95% to 98% as singletons. Source material: naive CD8+ T cells sorted from blood. The receptors here all came from a man between 25 and 39 years old in good health.

The chain has TRBV7-8 and TRBJ2-5, with a tentative D call TRBD1 (6 bases). Trimming removed 1 base at V and 2 bases at J, with 8 bases between. Germline CDR1 SGHVS, CDR2 FQNEAQ. The CDR3 runs 14 residues. In nucleotides, the CDR3 is TGTGCCAGCAGCTTAGTGGACAGTCAAGAGACCCAGTACTTC. Translated: CASSLVDSQETQYF.

This rearrangement joins TRBV7-9 to TRBJ1-1, with 9 positions matching TRBD1. This CDR3 is 18 amino acids long. In germline, CDR1 is SEHNR, CDR2 FQNEAQ (reference sequence). V lost 1 base and J lost 1; bases outside the gene matches: 10. CDR3 DNA: TGTGCCAGCAGCTTAGGACGGACAGGGGAGGGCAAGAACACTGAAGCTTTCTTT. This sequence encodes CASSLGRTGEGKNTEAFF.

V gene TRBV28 combines with J gene TRBJ1-4, with 9 bases aligning to TRBD1. Germline V gene sequence: CDR1 MDHEN, CDR2 SYDVKM. This CDR3 contains 15 residues. V gave up 4 bases and J gave up 6 bases; unmatched junction bases: 6. The DNA of the CDR3 is TGTGCCAGCAGTTCGGACAGGGGAGTCGATGAAAAACTGTTTTTT. Its protein product is CASSSDRGVDEKLFF.

This chain connects TRBV4-1 to TRBJ1-1; D remains ambiguous. The V end lost 3 bases, the J end lost 12 bases, and 11 bases lay between the germline ends. Per germline, CDR1 MGHRA and CDR2 YSYEKL. CDR3 size: 11 residues. The CDR3 reads CASSHEGITFF. In nucleotides, the CDR3 is TGCGCCAGCAGCCATGAAGGAATAACTTTCTTT.

The J gene is TRBJ2-1, the V gene TRBV10-3; 14 nucleotides align to TRBD2. J lost 2 bases, V lost 4 bases, and 1 base had no gene match. In germline, CDR1 is ENHRY, CDR2 SYGVKD. This CDR3 spans 16 amino acids. The CDR3 protein is CAISGGLAGAYNEQFF. CDR3 nucleotides: TGTGCCATCAGTGGGGGACTAGCGGGAGCCTACAATGAGCAGTTCTTC.

Of note for this clone: Other nucleotide sequences in the sample specify the same CDR3. This chain joins TRBV27 and TRBJ2-7, with D tentatively TRBD1 (5 bases). V was pared by 0 bases and J by 3 bases, with 12 bases between. There are 15 residues in the CDR3. CDR1 MNHEY and CDR2 SMNVEV come from the germline V gene (reference sequence). The CDR3 DNA follows: TGTGCCAGCAGTTTATCGGGGCAGGGTAACTACGAGCAGTACTTC. Protein sequence: CASSLSGQGNYEQYF.

The genes are TRBV25-1 and TRBJ2-7; maybe TRBD1 (6 bases). This CDR3 region has 12 residues. Trimming stripped 3 bases from V and 3 bases from J, with 6 bases between. The germline CDR1 and CDR2 sequences are MGHDK and SYGVNS. Written as DNA, the CDR3 is TGTGCCAGCAGTGAGGGACACTACGAGCAGTACTTC. As protein: CASSEGHYEQYF.

The chain carries TRBV5-1 and TRBJ1-1; D gene ambiguous. The V gene's germline CDR1 is SGHRS and CDR2 YFSETQ. V was cut by 4 bases and J by 5 bases, with 9 bases left in between. The CDR3 is made up of 12 amino acids. CDR3 sequence reads: CASSPLGTEAFF. Written as DNA, the CDR3 is TGCGCCAGCAGCCCTCTCGGGACTGAAGCTTTCTTT.